Presented here are 17 T cell receptor beta chains from one specimen sequenced in a study of blood T cell repertoires in COVID-19. TCRdb keeps only in-frame clones here, not all; method: immunoSEQ multiplex PCR. The table has 100,000 or so clones, 82% seen once; the top ten hold roughly a tenth. Material: peripheral blood. Receptors were obtained from a man between 70 and 80 years old with active or convalescent COVID-19.

The chain employs TRBV9 and TRBJ1-3, with 7 positions matching TRBD1. Germline CDR1 reads SGDLS; CDR2 reads YYNGEE. The CDR3 is 16 residues long. Germline trimming cut 7 bases from V and 0 bases from J; bases unmatched to any gene: 10. The chain's CDR3 is CASGRGDSYSGNTIYF. The CDR3, as DNA: TGTGCCAGCGGCCGTGGGGACAGTTACTCTGGAAACACCATATATTTT.

The rearrangement uses TRBV7-9 and TRBJ2-1, with D perhaps matching TRBD1 (5 bases). V was clipped by 1 base and J by 14 bases, with 15 bases between them. The CDR3 has 13 residues. CDR1 is SEHNR, CDR2 FQNEAQ, per germline (reference sequence). The CDR3 reads CASSLGGQSSEFF. Written as DNA, the CDR3 is TGTGCCAGCAGCTTAGGGGGCCAGTCTTCTGAGTTCTTC.

The chain uses TRBV29-1 and TRBJ2-5; TRBD2 is a possible D gene (5 bases). This CDR3 has 16 residues. Germline V gives CDR1 SQVTM, CDR2 ANQGSEA. V lost 7 bases to trimming and J lost 1 base, with 22 bases between them. The CDR3 is CSAYLMDLTTQETQYF. In DNA form, the CDR3 reads TGCAGCGCGTATCTTATGGACTTAACCACCCAAGAGACCCAGTACTTC.

J is TRBJ1-2 and V is TRBV5-6; unclear D gene. The CDR3 is 13 amino acids. The V and J ends lost 0 bases and 8 bases respectively, with 11 bases between them. Germline CDR1 and CDR2: SGHDT and YYEEEE. CDR3 nucleotides: TGTGCCAGCAGCTTGGTCCGGCCCAGGGGCTACACCTTC. Protein sequence: CASSLVRPRGYTF.

This chain links TRBV19 with TRBJ2-6; no firm D call. The CDR3 sequence is 13 residues long. The V end was cut by 5 bases, the J end by 4 bases, with 6 bases between. Germline V lookup: CDR1 LNHDA, CDR2 SQIVND (reference sequence). Here the CDR3 DNA reads TGTGCCAGTAGTCTGAGGGGGGCCAACGTCCTGACTTTC. Residues: CASSLRGANVLTF.

In this sample, this clone turned up a few times. V usage is TRBV10-3 and J usage is TRBJ1-2; 8 bases match TRBD1. This CDR3 has 15 amino acids. The germline CDR1 and CDR2 sequences are ENHRY and SYGVKD. Trimming cost V 0 bases and J 2 bases; bases outside gene matches: 2. The CDR3 spells CAISESAGGNYGYTF. CDR3 DNA sequence: TGTGCCATCAGTGAGTCGGCAGGGGGCAACTATGGCTACACCTTC.

The CDR3 DNA follows: TGTGCCAGCAGCTGGTCAAGCGACACTGAAGCTTTCTTT. Protein product: CASSWSSDTEAFF. The chain joins TRBV7-3 to TRBJ1-1; D gene ambiguous. CDR1 is SGHTA and CDR2 is FQGTGA in the germline V gene. This CDR3 is 13 amino acids long. V was trimmed by 4 bases and J by 3 bases, leaving 9 bases between them.

This clone was detected a few times. The V call is TRBV19, the J call TRBJ1-5; D remains ambiguous. Per the germline V gene, CDR1 is LNHDA and CDR2 is SQIVND (reference sequence). The CDR3 has 12 amino acids. The ends were cut back, 2 bases at V and 9 bases at J, with 8 bases in the middle. CDR3 DNA: TGTGCCAGTAGTATAAGCGCTTCGCCCCAGCATTTT. This sequence encodes CASSISASPQHF.

This chain joins TRBV28 and TRBJ1-2; a weak D match, TRBD1 (6 bases). CDR1 is MDHEN, CDR2 SYDVKM, per germline. Between the trimmed V and J ends, which lost 5 bases and 4 bases, there was a span of 17 bases. The CDR3 runs to 15 residues. The chain's CDR3 is CASSPLKGEGYGYTF. The CDR3 DNA sequence: TGTGCCAGCAGTCCCCTAAAGGGGGAGGGCTATGGCTACACCTTC.

This sequence joins TRBV3-1 (or the pseudogene TRBV3-2) and TRBJ2-7; 11 nucleotides line up with TRBD1. The CDR3 has 15 residues. Germline V CDR1 and CDR2: LGHDT, YNNKEL (reference sequence). The junction had 5 bases not matched to a gene; V was cut back by 1 base and J by 6 bases. The CDR3 DNA reads TGTGCCAGCAGCCAAGCCTCGGGACAGGGGGGCGAGCAGTACTTC. Its translation: CASSQASGQGGEQYF.

This clone was seen a few times. The chain links TRBV9 to TRBJ1-2; unclear D gene. Per the germline V gene, CDR1 is SGDLS and CDR2 is YYNGEE. With 3 bases removed from V and 5 bases from J, the gap between germline ends came to 5 bases. The CDR3 extends over 11 amino acids. The CDR3: CASSAIYGYTF. CDR3 bases: TGTGCCAGCAGCGCCATTTATGGCTACACCTTC.

The chain recombines TRBV7-8 with TRBJ1-2; TRBD1 is a possible D gene (5 bases). Germline V gene sequence: CDR1 SGHVS, CDR2 FQNEAQ. This CDR3 region has 15 residues. The V gene lost 2 bases and the J gene lost 3 bases, with 13 bases spanning the gap. The CDR3 DNA is TGTGCCAGCAGCTTACGTGGGGGGTTGGACTATGGCTACACCTTC. This sequence encodes CASSLRGGLDYGYTF.

This clone was observed a few times. The chain is built from TRBV5-1 and TRBJ1-2; 8 bases are a match to TRBD1. Germline CDR1 and CDR2: SGHRS and YFSETQ. The CDR3 consists of 13 residues. V lost 4 bases and J lost 3; bases outside the gene matches: 2. CDR3 region: CASSPTGDYGYTF. The CDR3 coding sequence is TGCGCCAGCAGCCCGACAGGGGACTATGGCTACACCTTC.

The gene calls are TRBV7-2 and TRBJ1-3; 8 nucleotides match TRBD1. The CDR3 is 16 amino acids. Trimming took 5 bases from V and 2 from J; bases not matched to a gene: 8. Per the germline V gene, CDR1 is SGHTA and CDR2 is FQGNSA. CDR3 bases: TGTGCCAGCAGCCCCTCCCAGGGGGCGACTGGAAACACCATATATTTT. Amino acid sequence: CASSPSQGATGNTIYF.

This clone was recorded only once. The chain employs TRBV27 and TRBJ1-5; TRBD1 aligns across 11 bases. With 2 bases clipped from V and 3 bases from J, the junction kept 3 bases outside the gene matches. Germline CDR1 is MNHEY and CDR2 is SMNVEV (reference sequence). The CDR3 contains 16 residues. The CDR3 is CASSLRGQGVNQPQHF. In DNA, the CDR3 is TGTGCCAGCAGTTTACGGGGACAGGGGGTCAATCAGCCCCAGCATTTT.

The chain is built from TRBV7-9 and TRBJ1-4; TRBD1 aligns across 11 bases. Germline CDR1 SEHNR, CDR2 FQNEAQ (reference sequence). The CDR3 is 14 residues long. J lost 8 bases, V lost 5 bases, and 4 bases had no gene match. CDR3 sequence (DNA): TGTGCCAGCAGCAGGACAGGGGGCAACGAAAAACTGTTTTTT. Amino acid sequence: CASSRTGGNEKLFF.

The CDR3 nucleotides read TGTGCCAGCACTCCCAGGGAGGACTGGTATGGCTACACCTTC. Its protein product is CASTPREDWYGYTF. The rearrangement links TRBV7-9 to TRBJ1-2; tentatively, D is TRBD1 (5 bases). Germline lookup yields CDR1 SEHNR and CDR2 FQNEAQ (reference sequence). With 7 bases removed from V and 5 bases from J, the gap between germline ends came to 17 bases. This CDR3 spans 14 amino acids.